This TCR beta chain was identified during a study of T cell responses to AZD1222 COVID-19 vaccine. General observations from the study: White British people made up most donors, females outnumbered males, and clonal diversity was possibly underestimated. Nearly half of unique spike-specific TCRs reportedly avoided B.1.351 and B.1.1.7 mutated regions.

The V gene end was trimmed by 5 bases and the J gene end by 9 bases; junction bases not matched to a gene: 12. Germline-derived CDR1 and CDR2 are ENHRY and SYGVKD. The CDR3 runs 16 residues. Notes on this clone: As yet, its antigen is unknown.

Profiled with immunoSEQ multiplex PCR; TCRdb holds only in-frame clones, not every one. The sample contains around 150,000 clones, 80% to 95% of which appear only once. This chain links TRBV10-3 with TRBJ1-6; 8 bases are shared with TRBD1. The receptor's source is an adult in good health. The sequences come from peripheral blood, collected on day 0 of AZD1222 vaccination. The CDR3 reads CAISPTTGQGGSPLHF. The CDR3 bases are TGTGCCATCAGTCCGACCACCGGACAGGGAGGTTCACCCCTCCACTTT.